The T cell receptor (beta chain) described here comes from a study of T cell clusters in autoimmune cytopenias. TRB rearrangements were amplified by touch-down multiplex PCR with mixed TRB-A/B primers. TCRdb reprocessed the multiplex PCR reads and reports one entry per CDR3 protein, with no DNA. Its listing shows roughly 10,000 distinct CDR3 sequences. Study results and caveats: Functional roles of the in silico T cell clusters still await experimental validation.

CDR1 is SGHRS and CDR2 is YFSETQ in the germline V gene. The length of the CDR3 is 15 residues. Tens of thousands of genome equivalents of blood DNA were amplified for TRB. With regard to this clonotype: Its antigen is still unknown.

The same sample was also used in a study of T cell repertoires in aging, cancer and after chemotherapy. That report adds: Compared with age-matched healthy donors, untreated hematological or solid cancer patients showed higher blood TCR clonality. Across the chemotherapy interval, each cancer cohort showed higher median generation probability, suggesting thymic rebound.

The sequence was collected from a human donor in good health. The sample comprised peripheral blood. V gene TRBV5-1 combines with J gene TRBJ2-7; TCRdb's D gene call, TRBD1, goes unchecked for lack of DNA. CDR3 amino acids: CASSTAGTGAYEQYF.